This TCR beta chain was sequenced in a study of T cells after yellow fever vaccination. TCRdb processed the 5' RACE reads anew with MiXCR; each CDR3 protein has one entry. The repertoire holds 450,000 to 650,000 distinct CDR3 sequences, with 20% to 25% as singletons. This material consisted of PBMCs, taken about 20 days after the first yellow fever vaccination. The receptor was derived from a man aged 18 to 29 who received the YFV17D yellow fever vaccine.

The CDR3, as DNA: TGTGCCAGCAGTCCTCGGTCCCTCGACGGGACCCTCCACTTT. Its protein is CASSPRSLDGTLHF. The chain joins TRBV12-3 or TRBV12-4 to TRBJ1-6; D not certain. The V end lost 5 bases, the J end lost 14 bases, and 19 bases lay between the germline ends. This CDR3 is built from 14 residues.